This T cell receptor beta chain was obtained from a study of beta chain features in type 1 diabetes. This clone was found a few times. Its antigen is unidentified. CD4+ naive, central memory, regulatory and stem cell-like memory subsets were isolated by sorting on CD45RO/CCR7/CD25/CD127/CD95/CD27. Germline V gene data show CDR1 as LNHDA and CDR2 as SQIVND (reference sequence). The CDR3 is 16 residues long. Germline trimming cut 7 bases from V and 6 bases from J; bases unmatched to any gene: 15. Expressed TCRB transcripts got sequenced, as all isolated RNA was reverse transcribed. Generated by immunoSEQ multiplex PCR, the TCRdb table keeps only in-frame clones and is missing some. The table records under 300,000 clones, more than 15% of them present only once. Study-level findings and limits: In type 1 diabetes patients, VDJ junctions had fewer insertions; deletions at these junctions were more frequent. Shorter TCRB CDR3s, moderately but significantly so, marked every one of the four CD4+ subsets in Type 1 diabetes patients.

Sequenced input: naive CD4+ T cells from blood. The receptor was isolated from a young man with type 1 diabetes. V is TRBV19 and J is TRBJ1-1; TRBD1 matches 9 bases. The CDR3 reads CASTPPTGTGTPEAFF. The CDR3 nucleotides read TGTGCCAGTACCCCACCTACCGGGACAGGGACACCTGAAGCTTTCTTT.